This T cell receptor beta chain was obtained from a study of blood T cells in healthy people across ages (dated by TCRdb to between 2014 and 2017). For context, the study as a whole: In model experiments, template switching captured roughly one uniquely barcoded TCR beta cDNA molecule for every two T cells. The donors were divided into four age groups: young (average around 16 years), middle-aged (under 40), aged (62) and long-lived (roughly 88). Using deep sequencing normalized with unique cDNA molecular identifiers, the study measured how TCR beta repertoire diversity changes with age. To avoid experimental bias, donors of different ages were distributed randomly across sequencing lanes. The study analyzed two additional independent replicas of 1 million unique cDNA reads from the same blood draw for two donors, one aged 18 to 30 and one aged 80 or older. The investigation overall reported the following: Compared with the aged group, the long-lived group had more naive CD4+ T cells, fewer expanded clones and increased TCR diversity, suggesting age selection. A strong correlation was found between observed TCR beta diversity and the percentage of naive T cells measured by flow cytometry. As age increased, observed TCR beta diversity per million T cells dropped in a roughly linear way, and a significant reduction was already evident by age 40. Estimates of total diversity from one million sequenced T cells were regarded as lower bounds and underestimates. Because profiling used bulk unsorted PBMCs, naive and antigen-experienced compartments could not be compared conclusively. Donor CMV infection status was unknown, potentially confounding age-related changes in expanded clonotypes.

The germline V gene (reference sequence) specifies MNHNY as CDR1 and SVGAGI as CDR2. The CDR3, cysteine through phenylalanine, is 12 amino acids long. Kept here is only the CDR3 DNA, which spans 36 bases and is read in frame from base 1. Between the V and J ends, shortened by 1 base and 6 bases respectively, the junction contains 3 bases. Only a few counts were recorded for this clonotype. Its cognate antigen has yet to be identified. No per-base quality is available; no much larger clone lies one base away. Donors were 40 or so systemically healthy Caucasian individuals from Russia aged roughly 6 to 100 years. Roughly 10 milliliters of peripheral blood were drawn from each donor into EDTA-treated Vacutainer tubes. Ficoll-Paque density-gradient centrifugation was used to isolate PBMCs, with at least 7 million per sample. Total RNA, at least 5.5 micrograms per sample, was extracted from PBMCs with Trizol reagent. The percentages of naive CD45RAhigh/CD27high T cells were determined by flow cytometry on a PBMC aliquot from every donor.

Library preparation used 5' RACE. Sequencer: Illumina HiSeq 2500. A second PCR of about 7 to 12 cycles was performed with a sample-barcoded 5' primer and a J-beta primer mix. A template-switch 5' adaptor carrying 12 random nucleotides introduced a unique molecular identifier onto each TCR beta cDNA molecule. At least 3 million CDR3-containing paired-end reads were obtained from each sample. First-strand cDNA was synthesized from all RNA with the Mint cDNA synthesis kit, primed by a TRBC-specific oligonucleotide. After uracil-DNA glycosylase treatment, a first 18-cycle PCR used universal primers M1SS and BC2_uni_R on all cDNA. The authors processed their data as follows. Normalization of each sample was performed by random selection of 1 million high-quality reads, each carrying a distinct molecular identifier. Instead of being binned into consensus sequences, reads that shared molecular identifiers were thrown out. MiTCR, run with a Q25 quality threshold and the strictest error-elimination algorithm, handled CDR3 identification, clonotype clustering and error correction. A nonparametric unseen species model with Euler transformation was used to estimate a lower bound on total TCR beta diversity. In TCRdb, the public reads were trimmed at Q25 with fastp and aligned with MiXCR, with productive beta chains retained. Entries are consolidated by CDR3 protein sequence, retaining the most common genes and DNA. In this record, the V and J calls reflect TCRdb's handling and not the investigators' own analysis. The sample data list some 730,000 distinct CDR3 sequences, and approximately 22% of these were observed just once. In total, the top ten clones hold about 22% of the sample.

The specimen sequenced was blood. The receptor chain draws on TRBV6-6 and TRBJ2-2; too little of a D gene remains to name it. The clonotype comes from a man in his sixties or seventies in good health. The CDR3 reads CASSYWAGELFF. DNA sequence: TGTGCCAGCAGTTACTGGGCCGGGGAGCTGTTTTTT.